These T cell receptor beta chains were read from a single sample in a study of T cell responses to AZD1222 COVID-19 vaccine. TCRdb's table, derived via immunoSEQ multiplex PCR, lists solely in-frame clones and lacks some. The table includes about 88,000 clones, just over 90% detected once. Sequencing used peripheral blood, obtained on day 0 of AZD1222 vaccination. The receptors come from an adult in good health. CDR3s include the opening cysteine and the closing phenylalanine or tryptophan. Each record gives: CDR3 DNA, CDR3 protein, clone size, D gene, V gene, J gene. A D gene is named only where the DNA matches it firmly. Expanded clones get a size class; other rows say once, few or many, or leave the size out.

cdr3_nt: TGTGCCAGCTCACCGGACAGAAGCTCCTACGAGCAGTACTTC
cdr3_aa: CASSPDRSSYEQYF
clone_size: .
d_call: .
v_call: TRBV18
j_call: TRBJ2-7

cdr3_nt: TGTGCCAGCAGCCGCCAGTCAGCGGGCACCGGGGAGCTGTTTTTT
cdr3_aa: CASSRQSAGTGELFF
clone_size: .
d_call: .
v_call: TRBV5-4
j_call: TRBJ2-2

cdr3_nt: TGTGCCAGCAGTTGGGCAGGGTACTATGGCTACACCTTC
cdr3_aa: CASSWAGYYGYTF
clone_size: .
d_call: .
v_call: TRBV25-1
j_call: TRBJ1-2

cdr3_nt: TGCGCCAGCAGCCAAGAATTCCTACTCAGAGGTAATTCACCCCTCCACTTT
cdr3_aa: CASSQEFLLRGNSPLHF
clone_size: .
d_call: .
v_call: TRBV4-3
j_call: TRBJ1-6

cdr3_nt: TGTGCCAGCAGAATACTCAGCGGGATTACCGGGGAGCTGTTTTTT
cdr3_aa: CASRILSGITGELFF
clone_size: .
d_call: TRBD2
v_call: TRBV27
j_call: TRBJ2-2

cdr3_nt: TGTGCCAGCAGTTACTCGCAGGGGGGTAACTATGGCTACACCTTC
cdr3_aa: CASSYSQGGNYGYTF
clone_size: .
d_call: TRBD1
v_call: TRBV6-5
j_call: TRBJ1-2

cdr3_nt: TGTGCCAGCAGTTTCGAACCTACGGGGACAGATACGCAGTATTTT
cdr3_aa: CASSFEPTGTDTQYF
clone_size: once
d_call: .
v_call: TRBV27
j_call: TRBJ2-3

cdr3_nt: TGCGCCAGCAGCTTGGTGGATAACTATGGCTACACCTTC
cdr3_aa: CASSLVDNYGYTF
clone_size: .
d_call: .
v_call: TRBV5-1
j_call: TRBJ1-2

cdr3_nt: TGTGCCAGCAGTTACGGGAGGACTCCCCCCCGCGAGCAGTACTTC
cdr3_aa: CASSYGRTPPREQYF
clone_size: .
d_call: .
v_call: TRBV6-2/TRBV6-3
j_call: TRBJ2-7

cdr3_nt: TGCGCCAGCAGCCAAGATAACAGGGAGGGGTATGAGCAGTTCTTC
cdr3_aa: CASSQDNREGYEQFF
clone_size: .
d_call: .
v_call: TRBV4-1
j_call: TRBJ2-1

cdr3_nt: TGTGTCAGCCAAGTGCCCACAGATACGCAGTATTTT
cdr3_aa: CVSQVPTDTQYF
clone_size: .
d_call: .
v_call: TRBV28
j_call: TRBJ2-3

cdr3_nt: TGTGCCAGCAGCCCGTTTAATCAGCCCCAGCATTTT
cdr3_aa: CASSPFNQPQHF
clone_size: .
d_call: .
v_call: TRBV7-9
j_call: TRBJ1-5

cdr3_nt: TGTGCCTCCTCGGCCCCGAACACCGGGGAGCTGTTTTTT
cdr3_aa: CASSAPNTGELFF
clone_size: .
d_call: .
v_call: TRBV18
j_call: TRBJ2-2

cdr3_nt: TGTGCCAGCAGCCACCTGGTGAGGTCCTACGAGCAGTACTTC
cdr3_aa: CASSHLVRSYEQYF
clone_size: .
d_call: .
v_call: TRBV6-2/TRBV6-3
j_call: TRBJ2-7

cdr3_nt: TGCGCCAGCAGCCCGACAGGGAACGGGCCCCTTTTCCATGGCTACACCTTC
cdr3_aa: CASSPTGNGPLFHGYTF
clone_size: .
d_call: TRBD1
v_call: TRBV4-3
j_call: TRBJ1-2

cdr3_nt: TGTGCCAGCAGGGGGGACGTCTCTGGGGCCAACGTCCTGACTTTC
cdr3_aa: CASRGDVSGANVLTF
clone_size: .
d_call: .
v_call: TRBV6-5
j_call: TRBJ2-6

cdr3_nt: TGTGCCAGCAGCTCTGCCTACGAGCAGTACTTC
cdr3_aa: CASSSAYEQYF
clone_size: .
d_call: .
v_call: TRBV7-9
j_call: TRBJ2-7

cdr3_nt: TGTGCCAGCAGTTTACGCCTCAATCAGCCCCAGCATTTT
cdr3_aa: CASSLRLNQPQHF
clone_size: .
d_call: .
v_call: TRBV12-3/TRBV12-4
j_call: TRBJ1-5

cdr3_nt: TGCGCCAGCAGCTTGGGGGACAGGCCGAGCCTGGGAAACACCATATATTTT
cdr3_aa: CASSLGDRPSLGNTIYF
clone_size: once
d_call: TRBD1
v_call: TRBV5-1
j_call: TRBJ1-3

cdr3_nt: TGCGCCAGCAGCCAAGGATCAAGAAGAACTGTCTACGAGCAGTACTTC
cdr3_aa: CASSQGSRRTVYEQYF
clone_size: .
d_call: .
v_call: TRBV4-1
j_call: TRBJ2-7

cdr3_nt: TGTGCCAGTAGCACGCACGGGACGCTTCAAGGGGGCTACACCTTC
cdr3_aa: CASSTHGTLQGGYTF
clone_size: .
d_call: .
v_call: TRBV19
j_call: TRBJ1-2

cdr3_nt: TGTGCCAGCAGCGTGAACCCAGGGGCGGAGGGTGAAAAACTGTTTTTT
cdr3_aa: CASSVNPGAEGEKLFF
clone_size: .
d_call: .
v_call: TRBV5-4
j_call: TRBJ1-4

cdr3_nt: TGTGCCAGCGGAGACCGCGGACTAGCGGGCGACGAGCAGTACTTC
cdr3_aa: CASGDRGLAGDEQYF
clone_size: .
d_call: TRBD2
v_call: TRBV27
j_call: TRBJ2-7

cdr3_nt: TGTGCCAGCAGCTTACCCGACAGGGCAAGCTCCTATAATTCACCCCTCCACTTT
cdr3_aa: CASSLPDRASSYNSPLHF
clone_size: .
d_call: TRBD1
v_call: TRBV7-8
j_call: TRBJ1-6

cdr3_nt: TGTGCCAGCAGCCCGAGGGGGCCAGGAAACACCATATATTTT
cdr3_aa: CASSPRGPGNTIYF
clone_size: .
d_call: TRBD1
v_call: TRBV11-1
j_call: TRBJ1-3